This section outlines one T cell receptor beta chain sequence together with its context. Authors' data handling: By means of reference gene primer amplification, nucleated cell counts were estimated. Produced via immunoSEQ multiplex PCR; TCRdb's table is partial and in-frame only. V and J calls and clone size are given by that table; D and trimming were obtained from the DNA. The sample has around 250,000 clones, 91% seen once; the top ten hold 0.95% to 1.5%. This CDR3 contains 14 residues. Germline CDR1 is SGHTA and CDR2 is FQGNSA. J gave up 7 bases and V 5 bases, and 7 bases lay outside the gene matches. These data originate in a study of blood T cell repertoires in COVID-19.

The TCR was taken from a human donor in a cohort exposed to, infected with or recovered from COVID-19 (not recorded which). The donor label of this sample is uncertain. Source material: PBMCs or T cells enriched from blood (not recorded which). This chain links TRBV7-2 with TRBJ1-3; 8 bases agree with TRBD1. CDR3: CASSQTGARNTIYF. The CDR3, as DNA: TGTGCCAGCAGCCAGACAGGGGCGAGGAACACCATATATTTT.